This TCR beta chain was sequenced for a study of T cells after yellow fever vaccination. This CDR3 is built from 12 residues. V lost 0 bases to trimming and J lost 1 base, with 4 bases between them. Germline values: CDR1 GTSNPN, CDR2 SVGIG (reference sequence). Study-level findings and limits: At 95% to 96% for CD4 and approximately 88% for CD8, most primary-vaccination clones showed up again after the booster. Although most clonotypes did not, a small share appeared in both CD4 and CD8 compartments.

Researchers made TCR cDNA using 5'RACE template switching, and this step added a universal primer site and UMIs. TCRdb reanalysed the 5' RACE reads using MiXCR and keeps one entry per CDR3 protein. Of over 100,000 distinct CDR3 sequences in the sample, 7.5% to 9.5% were seen once. This clonotype is judged medium-sized. The antigen is unknown. This sequence originates from a man aged 25 to 45 who received the YFV17D yellow fever vaccine. Sequenced here: CD8+ T cells sorted from PBMCs, sampled 45 days after the yellow fever booster vaccination. The chain uses TRBV30 and TRBJ2-7; no reliable D call. The CDR3, as DNA: TGTGCCTGGAGTGTCGGATCCTACGAGCAGTACTTC. This encodes CAWSVGSYEQYF.